A single sample is the source of the 3 T cell receptor beta chains below, sequenced in a study of cytomegalovirus exposure and HLA in healthy donors. The primer mix had 60 Vbeta and 13 Jbeta primers. Generated by immunoSEQ multiplex PCR, the TCRdb table keeps only in-frame clones and is missing some. The sample includes under 250,000 clones, more than 70% of them seen just once. The sequenced sample consisted of PBMCs. Receptors were obtained from a human donor in good health.

V gene TRBV9 combines with J gene TRBJ2-1, with TRBD2 matching 12 bases. The ends lost 3 bases at V and 7 bases at J; junction bases unmatched: 8. The germline gives CDR1 SGDLS, CDR2 YYNGEE. The CDR3 loop spans 16 amino acids. CDR3 bases: TGTGCCAGCAGCGCCTCACTAGCGGGAGGCTTTAATGAGCAGTTCTTC. It specifies CASSASLAGGFNEQFF.

The CDR3 sequence is CSVELRQGGRQSDTQYF. CDR3 in DNA: TGCAGCGTTGAACTCCGACAGGGCGGGAGGCAATCCGATACGCAGTATTTT. This chain uses TRBV29-1 with TRBJ2-3, with D tentatively TRBD2 (8 bases). Germline CDR1 is SQVTM and CDR2 is ANQGSEA. The CDR3 extends over 17 amino acids. The V gene lost 2 bases and the J gene lost 6 bases, with 24 bases spanning the gap.

The gene calls are TRBV4-1 and TRBJ2-1, with D hard to call. The CDR3 loop spans 16 amino acids. Germline CDR1 is MGHRA and CDR2 is YSYEKL. Trimming took 0 bases from V and 4 from J, leaving 13 bases between them. For the CDR3, the DNA is TGCGCCAGCAGCCAAGAAGGAGTATCCCCTTACAATGAGCAGTTCTTC. Its translation: CASSQEGVSPYNEQFF.